A single sample is the source of the 13 T cell receptor beta chains below, sequenced in a study of cytomegalovirus exposure and HLA in healthy donors. Primers for the PCR totalled 60 Vbeta and 13 Jbeta. TCRdb's table, derived via immunoSEQ multiplex PCR, lists solely in-frame clones and lacks some. The sample contains about 93,000 clones, approximately 60% of which appear only once. Sequenced material: PBMCs. These receptors were taken from a boy younger than 18 in good health and CMV-seropositive.

The V call is TRBV7-2, the J call TRBJ2-5, with D possibly being TRBD2 (6 bases). The DNA matches TRBJ2-7 better at its end, which makes the J call doubtful. In germline, CDR1 is SGHTA, CDR2 FQGNSA. CDR3 size: 14 residues. The CDR3 is CASGDGTPGYEQYF. The CDR3 DNA reads as TGTGCCAGCGGGGACGGGACTCCCGGATACGAGCAGTACTTC.

This rearrangement joins TRBV5-1 to TRBJ1-1; the match to TRBD1 covers 8 bases. V dropped 2 bases and J dropped 4; count of bases not matched to a gene: 1. Germline values: CDR1 SGHRS, CDR2 YFSETQ. The CDR3 has 13 amino acids. CDR3 nucleotides: TGCGCCAGCAGCTTAACAGGGGGCACTGAAGCTTTCTTT. Its translation: CASSLTGGTEAFF. The full variable domain, completed using reference TRBV5-1 and TRBJ1-1, is KAGVTQTPRYLIKTRGQQVTLSCSPISGHRSVSWYQQTPGQGLQFLFEYFSETQRNKGNFPGRFSGRQFSNSRSEMNVSTLELGDSALYLCASSLTGGTEAFFGQGTRLTVV.

The V and J genes are TRBV6-5 and TRBJ1-2, with D maybe TRBD1 (5 bases). V was trimmed by 6 bases and J by 3 bases, leaving 11 bases between them. The CDR3 totals 13 residues. The germline V gene has CDR1 MNHEY and CDR2 SVGAGI. The CDR3 DNA sequence: TGTGCCAGCAGGGACCCCAGGGACTATGGCTACACCTTC. This gives the protein CASRDPRDYGYTF.

The gene calls are TRBV5-6 and TRBJ1-3; 8 nucleotides agree with TRBD1. V lost 2 bases, J lost 0 bases, and 1 base stayed unmatched. In germline, CDR1 is SGHDT, CDR2 YYEEEE. The CDR3 has 15 residues. CDR3 amino acids: CASSFGTGSGNTIYF. In DNA form, the CDR3 reads TGTGCCAGCAGCTTTGGGACAGGCTCTGGAAACACCATATATTTT.

This clone was picked up a small number of times. V usage is TRBV5-1 and J usage is TRBJ2-7, with 7 bases identical to TRBD1. Looked up from germline, CDR1 is SGHRS and CDR2 is YFSETQ. The CDR3 has 14 residues. V lost 4 bases to trimming and J lost 0 bases; unmatched junction nucleotides: 4. The CDR3 reads CASSPGTASYEQYF. The CDR3 DNA follows: TGCGCCAGCAGCCCCGGGACAGCCTCCTACGAGCAGTACTTC.

CDR3 in amino acids: CASSPGPGNTIYF. In nucleotides, the CDR3 is TGTGCCAGCAGCCCAGGTCCTGGAAACACCATATATTTT. The chain is built from TRBV6-5 and TRBJ1-3; D is uncertain. The CDR3 covers 13 residues. Trimming removed 6 bases from V and 2 bases from J, with 8 bases in between. Germline CDR1 and CDR2: MNHEY and SVGAGI.

This clone has just a few counts. The chain recombines TRBV18 with TRBJ2-2, with 11 bases that match TRBD2. Losses at the gene ends were 3 bases for V and 6 bases for J; bases not matched to a gene: 12. This CDR3 has 18 residues. Germline V gene lookup returns CDR1 KGHSH and CDR2 LQKENI. CDR3 coding DNA: TGTGCCAGCTCACCCACTAGCGGGAGAAGTCCTATCTCCGGGGAGCTGTTTTTT. Amino acids: CASSPTSGRSPISGELFF. Full variable domain (outside the CDR3, taken from reference TRBV18 and TRBJ2-2): NAGVMQNPRHLVRRRGQEARLRCSPMKGHSHVYWYRQLPEEGLKFMVYLQKENIIDESGMPKERFSAEFPKEGPSILRIQQVVRGDSAAYFCASSPTSGRSPISGELFFGEGSRLTVL.

Only a few counts were recorded for this clone. The chain carries TRBV7-6 and TRBJ2-3; TRBD1 matches at 7 bases. CDR1 SGHVS and CDR2 FNYEAQ come from the germline V gene. The CDR3 runs to 17 residues. The ends lost 3 bases at V and 2 bases at J; junction bases unmatched: 11. The CDR3 region has the DNA TGTGCCAGCAGCTTCAGTTCAGGGGGATACCCCACAGATACGCAGTATTTT. This translates into CASSFSSGGYPTDTQYF.

V and J are TRBV7-3 and TRBJ2-2; a weak D match, TRBD1 (6 bases). Germline-derived CDR1 and CDR2 are SGHTA and FQGTGA. This CDR3 is 15 amino acids long. V lost 5 bases, J lost 0 bases, and 10 bases lay in between. The CDR3 DNA follows: TGTGCCAGCAGCCCGGGACAAACGAACACCGGGGAGCTGTTTTTT. It encodes CASSPGQTNTGELFF.

This chain uses TRBV11-3 with TRBJ2-1; no reliable D call. CDR3 length: 13 residues. Germline CDR1 SGHNT, CDR2 YENEEA. Trimming removed 1 base at V and 10 bases at J, with 11 bases between. The CDR3, as DNA: TGTGCCAGCAGCTTAGTTTTATCAGGAGAGCAGTTCTTC. Translating it yields CASSLVLSGEQFF.

The chain joins TRBV6-1 to TRBJ2-5, with a tentative D call TRBD2 (6 bases). The J call is uncertain, as TRBJ2-7 better fits the DNA end. CDR1 and CDR2 (germline): MNHNS, SASEGT. The CDR3 consists of 13 residues. This CDR3 reads CASGDGGSYEQYF. For the CDR3, the DNA is TGTGCCAGCGGGGACGGAGGGTCCTACGAGCAGTACTTC.

J is TRBJ2-3 and V is TRBV4-1; 12 bases map to TRBD1. Losses at the gene ends were 5 bases for V and 5 bases for J; bases not matched to a gene: 8. Germline V gene sequence: CDR1 MGHRA, CDR2 YSYEKL. CDR3 length equals 16 residues. Here the CDR3 reads CASSYGTGGREDTQYF. DNA for the CDR3: TGCGCCAGCAGCTACGGGACAGGGGGCCGTGAAGATACGCAGTATTTT.

The rearrangement joins TRBV7-9 to TRBJ1-4; 7 nucleotides align to TRBD1. Germline V gene lookup returns CDR1 SEHNR and CDR2 FQNEAQ (reference sequence). Trimming at V came to 5 bases and at J to 5 bases, leaving 8 bases not matched to a gene. There are 15 residues in the CDR3. The CDR3 protein is CASSDRGTVNEKLFF. DNA of the CDR3: TGTGCCAGCAGCGATAGGGGGACAGTAAATGAAAAACTGTTTTTT.